These 27 T cell receptor beta chains originate from one sample sequenced in a study of a mutant IDH1 vaccine in newly diagnosed glioma. Described time point: baseline, week 1 (first vaccination visit). Specified treatment: pre-vaccination baseline after standard-of-care therapy. Using immunoSEQ multiplex PCR, the repertoire was profiled, and TCRdb retains in-frame clones only, with some absent. This sample has tens of thousands of clones, with about nine tenths found just once. The source material was PBMCs, sampled from a glioma patient treated with radiotherapy, temozolomide or both. All receptors derive from a man aged 35 to 55 with glioma.

In DNA, the CDR3 is TGTGCCAGCAGCCCCTCAACAGGGGGCTCGGGAGATACGCAGTATTTT. It encodes CASSPSTGGSGDTQYF. V gene TRBV5-4 combines with J gene TRBJ2-3; TRBD1 agrees at 9 bases. Germline V lookup: CDR1 SGHNT, CDR2 YYREEE (reference sequence). Trimming removed 4 bases from V and 5 bases from J; junction bases left unmatched: 11. The CDR3 length is 16 residues.

The V and J genes are TRBV5-6 and TRBJ2-2, with 9 positions matching TRBD2. Germline CDR1 reads SGHDT; CDR2 reads YYEEEE. The CDR3 runs to 16 residues. The V and J ends lost 1 base and 6 bases, in that order; junction bases with no gene match: 7. The CDR3 spells CASSLLAGALPGELFF. In DNA, the CDR3 is TGTGCCAGCAGCTTGTTAGCGGGAGCCCTACCCGGGGAGCTGTTTTTT.

The chain joins TRBV11-2 to TRBJ2-5, with 8 bases that match TRBD1. The CDR3 totals 15 residues. Germline V lookup: CDR1 SGHAT, CDR2 FQNNGV. Losses at the gene ends were 6 bases for V and 7 bases for J; bases not matched to a gene: 13. Here the CDR3 DNA reads TGTGCCAGCAGTTTTCGGGACAGGCGGGCAGCGACCCAGTACTTC. Protein product: CASSFRDRRAATQYF. Full variable domain (remainder filled in from reference TRBV11-2 and TRBJ2-5): EAGVAQSPRYKIIEKRQSVAFWCNPISGHATLYWYQQILGQGPKLLIQFQNNGVVDDSQLPKDRFSAERLKGVDSTLKIQPAKLEDSAVYLCASSFRDRRAATQYFGPGTRLLVL.

This chain connects TRBV6-5 to TRBJ2-7; D is ambiguous. The V gene's germline CDR1 is MNHEY and CDR2 SVGAGI. Trimming left V 4 bases short and J 5 bases short, with 12 bases between. CDR3 size: 13 residues. The CDR3 sequence: CASSLGNENEQYF. For the CDR3, the DNA is TGTGCCAGCAGTTTAGGTAATGAGAACGAGCAGTACTTC.

There are a few counts of this clone. J is TRBJ1-4 and V is TRBV7-6; D gene uncertain. CDR1 is SGHVS, CDR2 FNYEAQ, per germline. The CDR3 runs 13 residues. The V end was cut by 4 bases, the J end by 5 bases, with 8 bases between. The DNA of the CDR3 is TGTGCCAGCAGCTGGTCTCTAAATGAAAAACTGTTTTTT. It specifies CASSWSLNEKLFF.

The V call is TRBV2, the J call TRBJ2-3; TRBD2 matches 7 bases. The CDR3 has 16 amino acids. Per the germline V gene, CDR1 is SNHLY and CDR2 is FYNNEI. Unmatched junction bases numbered 16, after V lost 8 bases and J lost 5 bases. The DNA for the CDR3 is TGTGCCAGCTATCCACAAACGGGGGGTAGTGTAGATACGCAGTATTTT. This translates into CASYPQTGGSVDTQYF.

In this sample, this clone turned up once. This rearrangement joins TRBV4-1 to TRBJ2-1, with 12 positions matching TRBD2. There are 16 residues in the CDR3. Germline V gene sequence: CDR1 MGHRA, CDR2 YSYEKL. With 2 bases clipped from V and 9 bases from J, the junction kept 8 bases outside the gene matches. The CDR3 reads CASSQWTSGISSEQFF. CDR3 DNA sequence: TGCGCCAGCAGCCAATGGACTAGCGGGATATCTAGTGAGCAGTTCTTC.

This chain connects TRBV10-3 to TRBJ2-1; a possible D gene is TRBD2 (5 bases). This CDR3 is 13 amino acids long. Deletions cut 2 bases from V and 4 bases from J, with 6 bases between. Germline V gene lookup returns CDR1 ENHRY and CDR2 SYGVKD. CDR3: CAISEGLYNEQFF. The CDR3 DNA sequence: TGTGCCATCAGTGAGGGACTGTACAATGAGCAGTTCTTC.

CDR3 in DNA: TGTGCCAGCAGCTCTGGAGAGGCGGGGGGGCCCCGGTCACGGGAGCAGTACTTC. Translating gives CASSSGEAGGPRSREQYF. This chain connects TRBV7-2 to TRBJ2-7; the match to TRBD2 covers 9 bases. The CDR3 has 18 amino acids. CDR1 SGHTA and CDR2 FQGNSA come from the germline V gene. V dropped 4 bases and J dropped 7; count of bases not matched to a gene: 20.

The CDR3 sequence is CASSLEQGVGQPQHF. For the CDR3, the DNA is TGTGCCAGCTCCCTAGAACAGGGGGTAGGGCAGCCCCAGCATTTT. V usage is TRBV18 and J usage is TRBJ1-5; the match to TRBD1 covers 8 bases. Trimming took 6 bases from V and 7 from J; bases not matched to a gene: 11. The CDR3 runs 15 residues. In germline, CDR1 is KGHSH, CDR2 LQKENI.

The gene calls are TRBV5-4 and TRBJ2-1, with 13 bases fitting TRBD2. Trimming cost V 4 bases and J 0 bases; bases outside gene matches: 4. CDR3 length equals 17 residues. Germline loops: CDR1 SGHNT, CDR2 YYREEE (reference sequence). The CDR3 bases are TGTGCCAGCAGCCGGGGACTAGCGGGATCCTCCTACAATGAGCAGTTCTTC. Translating gives CASSRGLAGSSYNEQFF. Drawing the rest from reference TRBV5-4 and TRBJ2-1, the complete variable domain is ETGVTQSPTHLIKTRGQQVTLRCSSQSGHNTVSWYQQALGQGPQFIFQYYREEENGRGNFPPRFSGLQFPNYSSELNVNALELDDSALYLCASSRGLAGSSYNEQFFGPGTRLTVL.

The V gene is TRBV10-3, the J gene TRBJ2-2; D is undetermined. The CDR3 contains 14 residues. In germline, CDR1 is ENHRY, CDR2 SYGVKD. Trimming shortened V by 7 bases and J by 7 bases, and 16 bases separated the two germline ends. The CDR3 protein is CAINYAPGVGELFF. The CDR3 DNA reads as TGTGCCATCAATTACGCCCCTGGGGTCGGGGAGCTGTTTTTT.

The chain has TRBV14 and TRBJ2-5; D may be TRBD1 (5 bases). The CDR3 loop spans 14 amino acids. V dropped 4 bases and J dropped 5 bases, with 14 bases sitting between them. Germline V gene data show CDR1 as SGHDN and CDR2 as FVKESK. CDR3 sequence (DNA): TGTGCCAGCAGCCTTTGGGGCAGGGCGGAGACCCAGTACTTC. Translated, it gives CASSLWGRAETQYF.

This clone was seen once. The chain joins TRBV9 to TRBJ2-1, with D possibly being TRBD1 (6 bases). The length of the CDR3 is 18 residues. V was trimmed by 0 bases and J by 0 bases, leaving 16 bases between them. The germline gives CDR1 SGDLS, CDR2 YYNGEE. The CDR3 protein is CASSVALVTGSSYNEQFF. The CDR3, as DNA: TGTGCCAGCAGCGTAGCTCTGGTGACAGGAAGCTCCTACAATGAGCAGTTCTTC.

V and J are TRBV7-2 and TRBJ2-5; D call uncertain. CDR1 and CDR2 (germline): SGHTA, FQGNSA. CDR3 length: 15 residues. The V end lost 2 bases, the J end lost 1 base, and 11 bases lay between the germline ends. The CDR3 loop reads CASSLQAATQETQYF. The CDR3 DNA sequence: TGTGCCAGCAGCTTACAGGCAGCAACCCAAGAGACCCAGTACTTC.

The table lists this clone with a count of one. The V call is TRBV13, the J call TRBJ1-1, with D uncertain. The CDR3 length is 13 residues. CDR1 and CDR2 from the germline V gene are PRHDT and FYEKMQ (reference sequence). V lost 2 bases and J lost 2, with 6 bases in between. This chain's CDR3 is CASSLFPNTEAFF. The CDR3 nucleotides are TGTGCCAGCAGCTTATTTCCCAACACTGAAGCTTTCTTT.

This clone was recorded only once. This sequence joins TRBV5-1 and TRBJ2-7, with a tentative D call TRBD2 (6 bases). The CDR3 has 13 residues. Between the trimmed V and J ends, which lost 0 bases and 6 bases, there was a span of 10 bases. Per germline, CDR1 SGHRS and CDR2 YFSETQ. DNA of the CDR3: TGCGCCAGCAGCTTGGTGGGGGGTCCCGAGCAGTACTTC. This gives the protein CASSLVGGPEQYF.

This chain connects TRBV28 to TRBJ2-7; D is perhaps TRBD2 (6 bases). Deletions cut 4 bases from V and 4 bases from J, with 14 bases between. Germline V gene data show CDR1 as MDHEN and CDR2 as SYDVKM. CDR3 length: 14 amino acids. The CDR3 region has the DNA TGTGCCAGCAGTTACCCCGGGAGAGGATACGAGCAGTACTTC. Translation gives CASSYPGRGYEQYF.

The chain uses TRBV2 and TRBJ1-1; D call uncertain. The CDR3 is made up of 12 amino acids. Germline loops: CDR1 SNHLY, CDR2 FYNNEI. Trimming removed 6 bases at V and 5 bases at J, with 10 bases between. In DNA, the CDR3 is TGTGCCAGCAGGGAGGACGGGACTGAAGCTTTCTTT. It encodes CASREDGTEAFF.

This chain joins TRBV6-4 and TRBJ1-1; no firm D call. The CDR3 runs to 12 residues. V dropped 7 bases and J dropped 8 bases, with 14 bases sitting between them. The germline V gene has CDR1 MRHNA and CDR2 SNTAGT. Written as DNA, the CDR3 is TGTGCCAGCACCGCGGCCGGGCGGGAAGCTTTCTTT. It translates to CASTAAGREAFF.

The rearrangement links TRBV2 to TRBJ2-3, with D uncertain. The CDR3 contains 11 residues. Per the germline V gene, CDR1 is SNHLY and CDR2 is FYNNEI. V was cut by 5 bases and J by 1 base, with 1 base left in between. The CDR3 spells CASSRTDTQYF. As DNA, the CDR3 is TGTGCCAGCAGTCGCACAGATACGCAGTATTTT.

The chain couples TRBV7-2 to TRBJ2-7; a weak D match, TRBD2 (6 bases). There are 15 residues in the CDR3. Trimming shortened V by 4 bases and J by 3 bases, and 16 bases separated the two germline ends. Germline V lookup: CDR1 SGHTA, CDR2 FQGNSA. CDR3 amino acids: CASSSGPSAYYEQYF. For the CDR3, the DNA is TGTGCCAGCAGCTCGGGGCCTAGCGCATACTACGAGCAGTACTTC.

The rearrangement uses TRBV27 and TRBJ1-3; D call uncertain. The germline V gene encodes CDR1 MNHEY and CDR2 SMNVEV (reference sequence). This CDR3 region has 12 residues. V lost 7 bases to trimming and J lost 0 bases, with 4 bases between them. CDR3 in amino acids: CASMSSGNTIYF. Written as DNA, the CDR3 is TGTGCCAGCATGAGCTCTGGAAACACCATATATTTT.

In this sample, this clone turned up a few times. V usage is TRBV13 and J usage is TRBJ1-2; 7 nucleotides align to TRBD1. With 5 bases clipped from V and 0 bases from J, the junction kept 12 bases outside the gene matches. CDR1 and CDR2 from the germline V gene are PRHDT and FYEKMQ (reference sequence). The CDR3 runs 17 residues. Here the CDR3 reads CASSPPLNQGANYGYTF. Written as DNA, the CDR3 is TGTGCCAGCAGCCCGCCCCTTAATCAGGGGGCTAACTATGGCTACACCTTC.

The chain recombines TRBV21-1 with TRBJ2-3. TRBV21-1 is a listed pseudogene. This CDR3 is 11 amino acids long. The DNA of the CDR3 is TGTGCCAGCAGCAAAACAGATACGCAGTATTTT. Its translation is CASSKTDTQYF.

The rearrangement uses TRBV5-4 and TRBJ2-2; 8 nucleotides align to TRBD2. CDR1 and CDR2 (germline): SGHNT, YYREEE (reference sequence). The CDR3 loop spans 17 amino acids. The V gene end was trimmed by 2 bases and the J gene end by 5 bases; junction bases not matched to a gene: 11. The CDR3 is CASSFGGVRAITGELFF. In DNA form, the CDR3 reads TGTGCCAGCAGCTTCGGGGGGGTCAGGGCCATTACCGGGGAGCTGTTTTTT.

This rearrangement joins TRBV7-2 to TRBJ2-7; 8 positions match TRBD1. The CDR3 is 15 amino acids. Germline CDR1 SGHTA, CDR2 FQGNSA. With 4 bases clipped from V and 5 bases from J, the junction kept 10 bases outside the gene matches. The CDR3 DNA reads as TGTGCCAGCAGCTCTACCGGGACAGGTCTAAACGAGCAGTACTTC. It codes for CASSSTGTGLNEQYF.